The 28 T cell receptor beta chains below all came from one sample that was sequenced in a study of identical twins. TCRdb re-called the 5' RACE reads through MiXCR, storing one row per CDR3 protein. Of around 510,000 distinct CDR3 sequences in the sample, 14% were seen once. This same sample was also part of a study on yellow fever vaccine responses in identical twins.

Sequencing was done on a sample of CD4+ T cells sorted from blood. Receptors were obtained from a woman between 18 and 29 years old in good health.

This clonotype was counted ten times or more. The rearrangement joins TRBV12-3 or TRBV12-4 to TRBJ2-7, with TRBD1 matching 9 bases. There are 15 residues in the CDR3. J was trimmed by 4 bases and V by 5 bases; bases with no gene match: 9. This CDR3 reads CASSKQGALGYEQYF. As DNA, the CDR3 is TGTGCCAGCAGTAAACAGGGGGCACTAGGGTACGAGCAGTACTTC.

This clonotype has just a few counts. The CDR3 loop reads CASSQVAGTYEQYF. CDR3 sequence (DNA): TGTGCCAGCAGCCAAGTTGCGGGGACCTACGAGCAGTACTTC. The chain recombines TRBV3-1 with TRBJ2-7; possibly TRBD2 for D (6 bases). The CDR3 is 14 residues long. Per germline, CDR1 LGHDT and CDR2 YNNKEL (reference sequence). V dropped 1 base and J dropped 2 bases, with 9 bases sitting between them.

CDR3 bases: TGTACCTGCAGTTTAGCGGGACTAGCGGGGGCCACCGGGGAGCTGTTTTTT. Encoded protein: CTCSLAGLAGATGELFF. The gene calls are TRBV2 and TRBJ2-2; TRBD2 matches at 14 bases. This CDR3 comprises 17 residues. Germline V gives CDR1 SNHLY, CDR2 FYNNEI.

The genes are TRBV20-1 and TRBJ2-7; TRBD2 matches at 11 bases. Looked up from germline, CDR1 is DFQATT and CDR2 is SNEGSKA (reference sequence). The junction had 4 bases not matched to a gene; V was cut back by 8 bases and J by 1 base. The length of the CDR3 is 13 residues. CDR3 DNA: TGCAGTTCTGGGACTAGCGGTTCCTACGAGCAGTACTTC. Protein: CSSGTSGSYEQYF.

This clonotype was seen ten or more times. V gene TRBV7-3 combines with J gene TRBJ2-5; possibly TRBD1 for D (5 bases). This CDR3 comprises 13 residues. Trimming took 5 bases from V and 4 from J, leaving 11 bases between them. Germline V gives CDR1 SGHTA, CDR2 FQGTGA. DNA of the CDR3: TGTGCCAGCAGCCCAACAGGCGGAGAGACCCAGTACTTC. Its translation is CASSPTGGETQYF. The complete variable domain, with remaining parts taken from reference TRBV7-3 and TRBJ2-5, reads GAGVSQTPSNKVTEKGKYVELRCDPISGHTALYWYRQSLGQGPEFLIYFQGTGAADDSGLPNDRFFAVRPEGSVSTLKIQRTERGDSAVYLCASSPTGGETQYFGPGTRLLVL.

This clonotype was recorded a few times. V is TRBV6-5 and J is TRBJ2-2; 7 bases map to TRBD2. Unmatched junction bases numbered 6, after V lost 2 bases and J lost 3 bases. Per the germline V gene, CDR1 is MNHEY and CDR2 is SVGAGI. This CDR3 has 16 amino acids. CDR3: CASSYLSAGDTGELFF. The CDR3 region has the DNA TGTGCCAGCAGTTACCTTTCCGCGGGGGACACCGGGGAGCTGTTTTTT.

This clonotype was observed at least ten times. The V call is TRBV20-1, the J call TRBJ1-6; 7 nucleotides agree with TRBD1. The CDR3 runs to 14 residues. Germline CDR1 and CDR2: DFQATT and SNEGSKA (reference sequence). J was trimmed by 5 bases and V by 4 bases; bases with no gene match: 5. The CDR3 loop reads CSAKAGQNNSPLHF. DNA of the CDR3: TGCAGTGCTAAGGCGGGACAGAATAATTCACCCCTCCACTTT.

The chain links TRBV29-1 to TRBJ2-2; D unresolved. V lost 6 bases, J lost 3 bases, and 11 bases lay in between. The CDR3 runs 13 residues. CDR1 is SQVTM and CDR2 is ANQGSEA in the germline V gene. The CDR3 DNA reads TGCAGCGTAAAAAAAGAGGACACCGGGGAGCTGTTTTTT. Its translation: CSVKKEDTGELFF.

This clonotype turned up a few times. One end of the junction varies from germline; a read error may be responsible. The CDR3 spells CASSQGTTGLHF. The CDR3 nucleotides are TGTGCCAGCAGCCAAGGAACGACAGGGTTGCACTTC. This rearrangement joins TRBV3-1 to TRBJ2-5, with TRBD1 matching over 7 bases. Germline V gene data show CDR1 as LGHDT and CDR2 as YNNKEL (reference sequence). This CDR3 is 12 amino acids long.

This clonotype was detected only a few times. The chain has TRBV28 and TRBJ1-2; a possible D gene is TRBD1 (5 bases). Germline lookup yields CDR1 MDHEN and CDR2 SYDVKM. The CDR3 runs 15 residues. Trimming cost V 4 bases and J 4 bases, with 16 bases left between them. CDR3 in amino acids: CASSSTGRNFYGYTF. In DNA, the CDR3 is TGTGCCAGCAGTTCAACGGGACGGAACTTCTATGGCTACACCTTC.

There are a few counts of this clonotype. The rearrangement links TRBV7-9 to TRBJ2-7; a possible D gene is TRBD1 (6 bases). CDR1 and CDR2 from the germline V gene are SEHNR and FQNEAQ (reference sequence). The CDR3 consists of 15 residues. Between the trimmed V and J ends, which lost 1 base and 4 bases, there was a span of 14 bases. The CDR3 coding sequence is TGTGCCAGCAGCTTAGAGGCAGGGGAAGTATACGAGCAGTACTTC. As protein: CASSLEAGEVYEQYF. Supplemented by reference TRBV7-9 and TRBJ2-7, the full variable domain reads DTGVSQNPRHKITKRGQNVTFRCDPISEHNRLYWYRQTLGQGPEFLTYFQNEAQLEKSRLLSDRFSAERPKGSFSTLEIQRTEQGDSAMYLCASSLEAGEVYEQYFGPGTRLTVT.

The chain uses TRBV24-1 and TRBJ2-3, with TRBD2 identical over 11 bases. This CDR3 is 17 amino acids long. CDR1 is KGHDR and CDR2 is SFDVKD in the germline V gene. After removal of 4 bases from V and 2 bases from J, the junction contained 7 bases not matched to a gene. The DNA of the CDR3 is TGTGCCACCAGTGACCCCGGGACTAGCGGACTCACAGATACGCAGTATTTT. Translating gives CATSDPGTSGLTDTQYF.

This chain joins TRBV7-8 and TRBJ2-3; 10 nucleotides align to TRBD2. CDR1 SGHVS and CDR2 FQNEAQ come from the germline V gene. The CDR3 loop spans 18 amino acids. V was pared by 0 bases and J by 1 base, with 7 bases of the junction left unmatched. The CDR3 loop reads CASSLALFGTSGTDTQYF. The CDR3 nucleotides are TGTGCCAGCAGCTTAGCGTTATTCGGGACTAGCGGCACAGATACGCAGTATTTT.

In this sample, this clonotype turned up a few times. CDR3 protein: CASSILIGQSSGANVLTF. As DNA, the CDR3 is TGTGCCAGCAGCATCTTAATAGGACAGTCCTCTGGGGCCAACGTCCTGACTTTC. The chain carries TRBV27 and TRBJ2-6; maybe TRBD1 (6 bases). The CDR3 contains 18 residues. V was pared by 6 bases and J by 0 bases, with 18 bases between. Germline CDR1 and CDR2: MNHEY and SMNVEV (reference sequence).

A few counts support this clonotype. The V gene is TRBV7-8, the J gene TRBJ2-7, with D tentatively TRBD2 (6 bases). Trimming took 2 bases from V and 3 from J, leaving 20 bases between them. The CDR3 totals 17 residues. Germline CDR1 and CDR2: SGHVS and FQNEAQ. CDR3 sequence (DNA): TGTGCCAGCAGCTTACTTCCTCGTGGGGGGAATCTCTACGAGCAGTACTTC. Translated, it gives CASSLLPRGGNLYEQYF.

V gene TRBV9 combines with J gene TRBJ2-7, with 7 bases matching TRBD2. With V trimmed by 0 bases and J by 3 bases, 3 bases remained unmatched. Germline V gene data show CDR1 as SGDLS and CDR2 as YYNGEE. CDR3 size: 14 residues. The CDR3 coding sequence is TGTGCCAGCAGCGTAGCTGCGGGGGACTACGAGCAGTACTTC. Protein sequence: CASSVAAGDYEQYF.

The chain links TRBV29-1 to TRBJ2-7; weak D call: TRBD1 (6 bases). CDR3 length: 13 residues. Trimming left V 6 bases short and J 0 bases short, with 12 bases between. Germline V lookup: CDR1 SQVTM, CDR2 ANQGSEA. The CDR3 is CSVPVDSSYEQYF. The CDR3 bases are TGCAGCGTGCCCGTGGACAGCTCCTACGAGCAGTACTTC.

This chain uses TRBV7-3 with TRBJ2-2; TRBD1 aligns across 11 bases. This CDR3 is built from 15 residues. The V gene end was trimmed by 5 bases and the J gene end by 6 bases; junction bases not matched to a gene: 5. CDR1 and CDR2 (germline): SGHTA, FQGTGA. CDR3 residues: CASSQGQGGSGELFF. CDR3 nucleotide sequence: TGTGCCAGCAGCCAGGGACAGGGGGGGTCCGGGGAGCTGTTTTTT.

DNA of the CDR3: TGTGCCAGCAGCCGTGGGACAGGGGGAAGGAAAGAGACCCAGTACTTC. This encodes CASSRGTGGRKETQYF. The V call is TRBV11-2, the J call TRBJ2-5, with 11 nucleotides matching TRBD1. CDR3 length: 16 residues. With 5 bases clipped from V and 3 bases from J, the junction kept 8 bases outside the gene matches. Germline V gives CDR1 SGHAT, CDR2 FQNNGV.

The rearrangement links TRBV30 to TRBJ1-1, with D perhaps TRBD1 (5 bases). V lost 2 bases to trimming and J lost 8 bases, with 12 bases between them. Germline V gene sequence: CDR1 GTSNPN, CDR2 SVGIG (reference sequence). The CDR3 extends over 12 amino acids. CDR3 in amino acids: CAWSPGTQEAFF. CDR3 nucleotide sequence: TGTGCCTGGAGTCCCGGGACGCAAGAAGCTTTCTTT.

The chain has TRBV3-1 and TRBJ2-4, with D possibly matching TRBD1 (6 bases). Germline lookup yields CDR1 LGHDT and CDR2 YNNKEL (reference sequence). Trimming cost V 0 bases and J 4 bases, with 16 bases left between them. The CDR3 has 17 amino acids. Here the CDR3 DNA reads TGTGCCAGCAGCCAAGAATTCGGGACAAACACGAAAAACATTCAGTACTTC. Amino acid sequence: CASSQEFGTNTKNIQYF.

The V gene is TRBV6-5, the J gene TRBJ1-3; the D gene is possibly TRBD1 (6 bases). This CDR3 has 13 amino acids. Germline lookup yields CDR1 MNHEY and CDR2 SVGAGI. Trimming removed 4 bases at V and 9 bases at J, with 13 bases between. The CDR3 protein is CASSSGQLSTIYF. CDR3 nucleotides: TGTGCCAGCAGTTCCGGACAGCTCAGCACCATATATTTT.

This clonotype was observed a few times. The rearrangement links TRBV9 to TRBJ2-5; TRBD1 matches at 7 bases. There are 17 residues in the CDR3. Germline trimming cut 3 bases from V and 3 bases from J; bases unmatched to any gene: 14. Germline V lookup: CDR1 SGDLS, CDR2 YYNGEE. The CDR3 loop is CASSGRAPGQVKETQYF. The CDR3 DNA sequence: TGTGCCAGCAGCGGAAGGGCCCCCGGACAGGTTAAAGAGACCCAGTACTTC.

This clonotype was seen a few times. This chain joins TRBV28 and TRBJ2-3; 16 bases are a match to TRBD2. With V trimmed by 8 bases and J by 4 bases, 9 bases remained unmatched. The length of the CDR3 is 17 residues. The germline CDR1 and CDR2 sequences are MDHEN and SYDVKM. The CDR3 sequence: CASDTPGLAGGADTQYF. The CDR3 DNA is TGTGCCAGCGACACGCCGGGACTAGCGGGAGGGGCAGATACGCAGTATTTT.

This clonotype has only a few counts. The V and J genes are TRBV20-1 and TRBJ2-7, with 10 bases lining up with TRBD2. This CDR3 spans 15 amino acids. J gave up 2 bases and V 0 bases, and 4 bases lay outside the gene matches. Germline V gene data show CDR1 as DFQATT and CDR2 as SNEGSKA (reference sequence). In DNA form, the CDR3 reads TGCAGTGCTAGAGATCAACTAGCGGGGACCTACGAGCAGTACTTC. As protein: CSARDQLAGTYEQYF.

This clonotype was seen a few times. V is TRBV5-1 and J is TRBJ2-7, with 12 bases aligning to TRBD1. CDR1 and CDR2 from the germline V gene are SGHRS and YFSETQ. V lost 0 bases to trimming and J lost 5 bases; unmatched junction nucleotides: 3. The CDR3 covers 15 residues. The CDR3 loop is CASSLAGTGGNEQYF. The CDR3 nucleotides are TGCGCCAGCAGCTTGGCGGGGACAGGGGGCAACGAGCAGTACTTC.

The V and J genes are TRBV20-1 and TRBJ2-1, with TRBD1 matching 7 bases. This CDR3 has 13 residues. From germline, CDR1 is DFQATT and CDR2 SNEGSKA (reference sequence). The V segment lost 5 bases and the J segment 4 bases; nucleotides outside the gene matches: 5. The CDR3, as DNA: TGCAGTGCTCCCTCGACAGGGTACAATGAGCAGTTCTTC. Translation gives CSAPSTGYNEQFF.

V gene TRBV7-9 combines with J gene TRBJ2-3; D call uncertain. The CDR3 consists of 13 residues. V lost 5 bases to trimming and J lost 4 bases, with 10 bases between them. Germline CDR1 and CDR2: SEHNR and FQNEAQ (reference sequence). The CDR3 here is CASSPGAADTQYF. CDR3 coding DNA: TGTGCCAGCAGCCCCGGCGCGGCAGATACGCAGTATTTT. Using reference TRBV7-9 and TRBJ2-3 for the parts outside the CDR3, the full variable domain is DTGVSQNPRHKITKRGQNVTFRCDPISEHNRLYWYRQTLGQGPEFLTYFQNEAQLEKSRLLSDRFSAERPKGSFSTLEIQRTEQGDSAMYLCASSPGAADTQYFGPGTRLTVL.